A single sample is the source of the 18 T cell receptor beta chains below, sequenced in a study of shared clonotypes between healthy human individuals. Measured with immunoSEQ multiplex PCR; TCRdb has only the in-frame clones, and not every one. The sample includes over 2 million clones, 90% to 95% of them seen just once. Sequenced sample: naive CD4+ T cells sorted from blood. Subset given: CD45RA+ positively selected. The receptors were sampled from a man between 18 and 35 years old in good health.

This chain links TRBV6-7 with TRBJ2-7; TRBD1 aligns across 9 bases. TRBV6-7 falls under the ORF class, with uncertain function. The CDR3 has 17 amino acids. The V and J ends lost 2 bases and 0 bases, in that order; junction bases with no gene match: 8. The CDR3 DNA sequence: TGTGCCAGCAGTTACGCGACAGGGGGAAAAAGCTCCTACGAGCAGTACTTC. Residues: CASSYATGGKSSYEQYF.

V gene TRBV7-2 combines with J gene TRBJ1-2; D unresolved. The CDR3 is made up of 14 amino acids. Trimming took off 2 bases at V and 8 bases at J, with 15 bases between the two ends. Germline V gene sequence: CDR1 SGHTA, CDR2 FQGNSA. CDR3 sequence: CASSLSVASRGYTF. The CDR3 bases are TGTGCCAGCAGCTTATCGGTTGCATCAAGGGGCTACACCTTC.

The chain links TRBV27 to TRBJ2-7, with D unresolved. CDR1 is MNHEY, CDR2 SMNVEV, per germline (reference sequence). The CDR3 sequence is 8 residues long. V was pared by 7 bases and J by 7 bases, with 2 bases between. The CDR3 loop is CASKEQYF. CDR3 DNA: TGTGCCAGCAAGGAGCAGTACTTC.

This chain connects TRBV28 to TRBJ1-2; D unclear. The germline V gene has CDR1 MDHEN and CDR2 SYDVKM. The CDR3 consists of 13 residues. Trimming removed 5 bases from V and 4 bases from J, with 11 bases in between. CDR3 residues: CASSTSGSYGYTF. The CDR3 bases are TGTGCCAGCAGTACCTCTGGGTCCTATGGCTACACCTTC.

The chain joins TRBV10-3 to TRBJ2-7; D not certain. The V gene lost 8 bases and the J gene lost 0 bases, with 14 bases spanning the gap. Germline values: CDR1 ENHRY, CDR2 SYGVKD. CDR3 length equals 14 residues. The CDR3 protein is CAIAGQVHSYEQYF. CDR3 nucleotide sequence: TGTGCCATCGCCGGCCAGGTTCACTCCTACGAGCAGTACTTC.

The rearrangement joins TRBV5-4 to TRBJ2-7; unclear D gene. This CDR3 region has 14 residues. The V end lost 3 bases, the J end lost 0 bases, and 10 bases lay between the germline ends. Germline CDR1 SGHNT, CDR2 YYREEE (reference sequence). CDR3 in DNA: TGTGCCAGCAGCTCCACCCTGGGCTCCTACGAGCAGTACTTC. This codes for CASSSTLGSYEQYF.

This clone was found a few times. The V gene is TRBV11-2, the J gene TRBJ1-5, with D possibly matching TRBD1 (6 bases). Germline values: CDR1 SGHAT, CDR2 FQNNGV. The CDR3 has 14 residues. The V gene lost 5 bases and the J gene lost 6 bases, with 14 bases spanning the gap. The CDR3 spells CASSRKGEGQPQHF. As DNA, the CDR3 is TGTGCCAGCAGCCGCAAGGGGGAAGGTCAGCCCCAGCATTTT.

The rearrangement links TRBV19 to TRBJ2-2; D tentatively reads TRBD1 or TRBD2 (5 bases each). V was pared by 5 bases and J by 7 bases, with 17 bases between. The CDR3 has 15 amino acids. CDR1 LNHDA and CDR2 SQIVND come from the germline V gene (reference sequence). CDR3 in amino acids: CASSETGTLSGELFF. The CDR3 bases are TGTGCCAGTAGTGAAACCGGGACCCTCAGCGGGGAGCTGTTTTTT.

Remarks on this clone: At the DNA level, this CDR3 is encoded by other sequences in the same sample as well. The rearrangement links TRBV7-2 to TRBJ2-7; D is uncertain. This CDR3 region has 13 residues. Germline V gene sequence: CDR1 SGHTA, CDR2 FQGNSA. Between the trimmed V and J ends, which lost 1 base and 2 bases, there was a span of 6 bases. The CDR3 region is CASSLGTAYEQYF. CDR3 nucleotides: TGTGCCAGCAGCTTAGGAACAGCCTACGAGCAGTACTTC.

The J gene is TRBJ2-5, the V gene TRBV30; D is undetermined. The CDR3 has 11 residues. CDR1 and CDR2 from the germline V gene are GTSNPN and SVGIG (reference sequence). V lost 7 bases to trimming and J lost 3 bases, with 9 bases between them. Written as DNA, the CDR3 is TGTGCCTTAGGTGGGAAAGAGACCCAGTACTTC. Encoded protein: CALGGKETQYF.

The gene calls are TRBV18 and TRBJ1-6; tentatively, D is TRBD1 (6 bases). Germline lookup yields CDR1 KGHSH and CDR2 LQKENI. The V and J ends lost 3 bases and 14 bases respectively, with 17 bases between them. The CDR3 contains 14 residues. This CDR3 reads CASSPGHLLVALHF. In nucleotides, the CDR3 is TGTGCCAGCTCACCGGGACACCTCCTGGTAGCCCTCCACTTT.

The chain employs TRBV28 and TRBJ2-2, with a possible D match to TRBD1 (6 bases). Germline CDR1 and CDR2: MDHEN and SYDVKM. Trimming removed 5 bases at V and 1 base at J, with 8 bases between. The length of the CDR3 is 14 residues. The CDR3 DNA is TGTGCCAGCAGTACCAGGGGGAACACCGGGGAGCTGTTTTTT. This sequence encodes CASSTRGNTGELFF. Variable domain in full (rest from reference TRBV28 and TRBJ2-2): DVKVTQSSRYLVKRTGEKVFLECVQDMDHENMFWYRQDPGLGLRLIYFSYDVKMKEKGDIPEGYSVSREKKERFSLILESASTNQTSMYLCASSTRGNTGELFFGEGSRLTVL.

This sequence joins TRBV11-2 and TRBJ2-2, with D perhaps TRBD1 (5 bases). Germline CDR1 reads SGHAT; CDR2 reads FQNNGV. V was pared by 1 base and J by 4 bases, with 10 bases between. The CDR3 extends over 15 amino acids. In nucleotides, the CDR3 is TGTGCCAGCAGCTTAGTTACAGGAGTCACCGGGGAGCTGTTTTTT. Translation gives CASSLVTGVTGELFF.

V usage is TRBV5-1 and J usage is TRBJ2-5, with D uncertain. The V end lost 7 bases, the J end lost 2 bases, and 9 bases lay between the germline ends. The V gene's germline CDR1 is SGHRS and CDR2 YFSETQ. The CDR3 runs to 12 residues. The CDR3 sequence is CASRHTQETQYF. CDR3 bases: TGCGCCAGCCGACATACACAAGAGACCCAGTACTTC.

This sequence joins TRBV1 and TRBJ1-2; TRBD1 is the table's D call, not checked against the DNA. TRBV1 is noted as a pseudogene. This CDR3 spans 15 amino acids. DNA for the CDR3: TGCACCAGCAGCCAAGGCCCTGACAGGGGTTATGGCTACACCTTC. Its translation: CTSSQGPDRGYGYTF.

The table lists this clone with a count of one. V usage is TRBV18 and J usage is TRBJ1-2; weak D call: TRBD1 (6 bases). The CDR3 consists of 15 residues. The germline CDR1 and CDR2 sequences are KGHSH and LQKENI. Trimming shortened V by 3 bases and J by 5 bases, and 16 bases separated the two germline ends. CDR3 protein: CASSPGRRGTYGYTF. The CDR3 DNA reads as TGTGCCAGCTCACCTGGCAGAAGGGGGACTTATGGCTACACCTTC. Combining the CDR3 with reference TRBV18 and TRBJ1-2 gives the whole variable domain NAGVMQNPRHLVRRRGQEARLRCSPMKGHSHVYWYRQLPEEGLKFMVYLQKENIIDESGMPKERFSAEFPKEGPSILRIQQVVRGDSAAYFCASSPGRRGTYGYTFGSGTRLTVV.

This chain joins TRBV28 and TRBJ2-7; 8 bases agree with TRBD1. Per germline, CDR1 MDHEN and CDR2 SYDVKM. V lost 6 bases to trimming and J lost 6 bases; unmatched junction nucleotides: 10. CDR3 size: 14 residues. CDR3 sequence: CASSGRGTGGEQYF. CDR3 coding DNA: TGTGCCAGCAGCGGCCGTGGGACAGGAGGCGAGCAGTACTTC.

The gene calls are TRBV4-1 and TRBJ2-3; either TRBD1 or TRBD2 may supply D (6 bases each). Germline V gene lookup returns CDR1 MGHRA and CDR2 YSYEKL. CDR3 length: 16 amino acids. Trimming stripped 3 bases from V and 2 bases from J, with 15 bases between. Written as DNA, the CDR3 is TGCGCCAGCAGCCAGGGGGGCGACAGGTACACAGATACGCAGTATTTT. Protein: CASSQGGDRYTDTQYF.